The rows below give T cell receptor beta chains drawn from one sample of a study of blood T cell repertoires in COVID-19. Some clones are missing from TCRdb's copy, which holds only in-frame ones; the method was immunoSEQ multiplex PCR. This table holds under 250,000 clones, about 82% found once. Sequencing input: peripheral blood. These receptor sequences come from a man at least 80 years old with acute or convalescent COVID-19. Each CDR3 is given with its conserved first and last residue. D genes are given only for firm matches. The listing skips clone size in some rows; elsewhere it reads once, few, many or a size class.

TRBD2 TRBJ2-1 - TRBV6-5 CASRSSGGNYNEQFF TGTGCCAGCAGGAGTAGCGGGGGGAACTACAATGAGCAGTTCTTC
TRBD2 TRBJ2-1 - TRBV28 CASRTSGTSSYNEQFF TGTGCCAGCAGGACTAGCGGGACGAGCTCCTACAATGAGCAGTTCTTC
- TRBJ1-2 - TRBV7-2 CASSLFSGNYGYTF TGTGCCAGCAGCTTATTCAGCGGGAACTATGGCTACACCTTC
- TRBJ2-5 - TRBV3-1/TRBV3-2 CASSQVAGRETQYF TGTGCCAGCAGCCAAGTGGCAGGGCGGGAGACCCAGTACTTC
TRBD2 TRBJ2-1 - TRBV5-3 CARSREGGRAVYNEQFF TGTGCCAGAAGCCGTGAAGGCGGGAGGGCCGTCTACAATGAGCAGTTCTTC
- TRBJ1-3 - TRBV2 CASRVEGNSGNTIYF TGTGCCAGCAGGGTGGAGGGAAACTCTGGAAACACCATATATTTT
TRBD2 TRBJ2-1 - TRBV4-2 CASSQQLAGGPNEQFF TGTGCCAGCAGCCAACAACTAGCGGGGGGGCCCAATGAGCAGTTCTTC
TRBD1 TRBJ1-2 - TRBV28 CASSFSDRVYGYTF TGTGCCAGCAGTTTCTCCGACAGGGTTTATGGCTACACCTTC
- TRBJ1-2 once TRBV7-9 CASSLALNRGSYGYTF TGTGCCAGCAGCTTAGCTCTGAACCGGGGGAGCTATGGCTACACCTTC
- TRBJ1-2 - TRBV28 CASSPLTNPHGYTF TGTGCCAGCAGTCCCCTGACAAATCCCCATGGCTACACCTTC
- TRBJ1-5 - TRBV27 CASSLGRVGSNQPQHF TGTGCCAGCAGCTTAGGCAGGGTTGGGAGCAATCAGCCCCAGCATTTT
- TRBJ1-6 - TRBV2 CASSGASRTSSYNSPLHF TGTGCCAGCAGTGGGGCTAGCAGAACAAGCTCCTATAATTCACCCCTCCACTTT
TRBD1 TRBJ1-6 - TRBV19 CASSADRGNSPLHF TGTGCCAGTAGTGCGGACAGGGGGAATTCACCCCTCCACTTT
TRBD1 TRBJ1-5 - TRBV19 CASIGTGGYSNQPQHF TGTGCCAGTATCGGGACAGGGGGTTACAGCAATCAGCCCCAGCATTTT
- TRBJ2-7 once TRBV12-3/TRBV12-4 CASSLGPSYEQYF TGTGCCAGCAGTTTGGGGCCTTCCTACGAGCAGTACTTC
- TRBJ1-1 - TRBV19 CAAVSGYWTEAFF TGTGCCGCCGTATCGGGGTACTGGACTGAAGCTTTCTTT
- TRBJ1-4 few TRBV6-1 CASSEGAGVEKLFF TGTGCCAGCAGTGAAGGTGCGGGGGTAGAAAAACTGTTTTTT
TRBD2 TRBJ2-1 - TRBV24-1 CATRERGGKNEQFF TGTGCCACCAGAGAGCGGGGGGGCAAAAATGAGCAGTTCTTC
- TRBJ1-1 - TRBV28 CASSPGQRAFF TGTGCCAGCAGTCCCGGACAGCGGGCTTTCTTT
- TRBJ2-7 once TRBV5-4 CASSSPGRTAYEQYF TGTGCCAGCAGCTCCCCGGGACGGACAGCCTACGAGCAGTACTTC
- TRBJ1-4 - TRBV5-4 CASSLVGQSTEKLFF TGTGCCAGCAGCTTGGTGGGACAATCGACGGAAAAACTGTTTTTT
- TRBJ1-1 - TRBV19 CASSIEFGVRTEAFF TGTGCCAGTAGTATAGAGTTCGGGGTACGAACTGAAGCTTTCTTT
- TRBJ1-6 once TRBV4-2 CASSQLENSPLHF TGTGCCAGCAGCCAATTGGAGAATTCACCCCTCCACTTT
TRBD1 TRBJ1-1 once TRBV18 CASSPIYLGQGDRAFF TGTGCCAGCTCACCAATATACCTGGGACAGGGTGACCGAGCTTTCTTT
- TRBJ1-6 - TRBV11-2 CASSLLESRGGSPLHF TGTGCCAGCAGCCTCCTGGAGTCACGCGGCGGATCACCCCTCCACTTT
- TRBJ1-5 - TRBV5-1 CASSPDSFSNQPQHF TGCGCCAGCAGCCCCGACAGCTTTAGCAATCAGCCCCAGCATTTT
- TRBJ1-1 - TRBV18 CASSLPGGELAEAFF TGTGCCAGCTCACTGCCGGGGGGGGAGCTGGCTGAAGCTTTCTTT
- TRBJ2-1 - TRBV12-3/TRBV12-4 CASSLRTQNEQFF TGTGCCAGCAGTTTACGGACTCAAAATGAGCAGTTCTTC
TRBD1 TRBJ1-5 - TRBV5-1 CASSLEGAGQPQHF TGCGCCAGCAGCTTGGAGGGGGCCGGGCAGCCCCAGCATTTT
TRBD1 TRBJ2-1 - TRBV14 CASSLPGQRIYNEQFF TGTGCCAGCAGCCTACCGGGACAGAGGATTTACAATGAGCAGTTCTTC
TRBD1 TRBJ2-7 - TRBV19 CASSILPGQGSSYEQYF TGTGCCAGTAGTATCCTTCCGGGACAGGGGAGCTCCTACGAGCAGTACTTC
- TRBJ2-2 once TRBV19 CASSAGASNTGELFF TGTGCCAGTAGTGCCGGTGCTTCGAACACCGGGGAGCTGTTTTTT
- TRBJ2-2 - TRBV18 CASSSIDSGELFF TGTGCCAGCTCATCAATAGATTCCGGGGAGCTGTTTTTT
- TRBJ1-1 - TRBV7-2 CASSLEGGRVSTEAFF TGTGCCAGCAGCTTAGAGGGGGGGCGAGTGAGTACTGAAGCTTTCTTT
- TRBJ1-5 few TRBV6-2/TRBV6-3 CASSYSSWSTGNNQPQHF TGTGCCAGCAGTTACTCCTCCTGGTCAACGGGGAACAATCAGCCCCAGCATTTT
- TRBJ1-1 - TRBV12-3/TRBV12-4 CASSFRQAREAFF TGTGCCAGCAGTTTCAGACAGGCTCGTGAAGCTTTCTTT
TRBD1 TRBJ1-1 - TRBV2 CASRARQGNTEAFF TGTGCCAGCAGGGCTAGACAGGGGAACACTGAAGCTTTCTTT
- TRBJ1-2 - TRBV6-5 CASSSPRGRPRGYTF TGTGCCAGCAGTTCTCCTCGTGGCAGGCCGCGTGGCTACACCTTC
TRBD1 TRBJ1-2 - TRBV4-3 CASSQKGALGYTF TGCGCCAGCAGCCAAAAGGGGGCGCTTGGCTACACCTTC
- TRBJ2-1 - TRBV9 CASSSRLANYNEQFF TGTGCCAGCAGCTCCCGGCTAGCGAACTACAATGAGCAGTTCTTC
TRBD1 TRBJ1-1 few TRBV11-3 CASSLTGMSEAFF TGTGCCAGCAGTCTGACAGGGATGTCTGAAGCTTTCTTT
- TRBJ2-7 once TRBV6-2/TRBV6-3 CASSPPNRLTYEQYF TGTGCCAGCAGTCCCCCCAACAGGCTAACCTACGAGCAGTACTTC
TRBD1 TRBJ2-1 - TRBV2 CATKPPGGTGEQFF TGTGCCACCAAACCGCCTGGGGGGACAGGGGAGCAGTTCTTC
- TRBJ2-4 few TRBV21-1 CASSNLAGEALAKNIQYF TGTGCCAGCAGCAACCTAGCGGGGGAAGCACTAGCCAAAAACATTCAGTACTTC
- TRBJ2-7 - TRBV28 CASSLQVTVLEQYF TGTGCCAGCAGTTTACAGGTCACGGTTTTAGAGCAGTACTTC
TRBD1 TRBJ1-6 - TRBV7-6 CASSLTPGQGNSPLHF TGTGCCAGCAGCTTGACCCCGGGACAGGGGAATTCACCCCTCCACTTT
- TRBJ2-1 few TRBV14 CASSPQVGQGSYNEQFF TGTGCCAGCAGCCCCCAAGTAGGTCAGGGCTCCTACAATGAGCAGTTCTTC
TRBD1 TRBJ2-7 - TRBV23-1 CASSPQGDRGEEQYF TGCGCCAGCAGTCCCCAGGGGGACAGGGGCGAAGAGCAGTACTTC
TRBD1 TRBJ1-3 - TRBV28 CASIPAGQWISGNTIYF TGTGCCAGCATTCCGGCGGGACAGTGGATCTCTGGAAACACCATATATTTT
TRBD1 TRBJ2-7 - TRBV19 CASSSRQGSYEQYF TGTGCCAGTAGTTCGCGACAGGGATCGTACGAGCAGTACTTC
- TRBJ1-1 - TRBV19 CASSKDRDNTEAFF TGTGCCAGTTCCAAAGACCGGGATAACACTGAAGCTTTCTTT
- TRBJ2-5 - TRBV19 CASSLDRKETQYF TGTGCCAGTAGCCTTGACAGAAAAGAGACCCAGTACTTC
TRBD1 TRBJ1-1 - TRBV5-1 CASSSGQLSAEAFF TGCGCCAGCAGCTCGGGACAGTTATCGGCTGAAGCTTTCTTT
- TRBJ2-1 - TRBV29-1 CSVELDYIYEQFF TGCAGCGTGGAACTAGACTACATCTATGAGCAGTTCTTC
TRBD1 TRBJ1-5 once TRBV19 CASRGVDRAIQPQHF TGTGCCAGTAGGGGGGTGGACAGGGCGATTCAGCCCCAGCATTTT
TRBD1 TRBJ1-5 - TRBV5-5 CASSRERTGSMAQPQHF TGTGCCAGCAGCAGAGAGAGGACAGGGTCTATGGCTCAGCCCCAGCATTTT
- TRBJ2-3 - TRBV18 CASSPLPGTDTQYF TGTGCCAGCTCACCCCTACCCGGCACAGATACGCAGTATTTT
- TRBJ2-3 - TRBV10-3 CAISGVTGSTDTQYF TGTGCCATCAGTGGCGTTACAGGATCCACAGATACGCAGTATTTT